This T cell receptor beta chain was obtained from a study of T cell repertoires in cytomegalovirus infection. TCRdb reprocessed the reads via MiXCR and lists one record per CDR3 protein. The table has some 200,000 distinct CDR3 sequences, 15% to 20% seen once; the top ten hold just under 3%. The length of the CDR3 is 15 residues. Germline V lookup: CDR1 MNHEY, CDR2 SVGEGT. Trimming left V 8 bases short and J 4 bases short, with 20 bases between. This chain connects TRBV6-2 or TRBV6-3 to TRBJ1-1, with D unclear. Sequencing was performed on PBMCs. This receptor was taken from a human donor in good health (CMV status not recorded). Some clones in this sample may be carry-over from other donors' samples. The CDR3 nucleotides are TGTGCCAGCCTGTGGTCGCACCGCCGTATCACTGAAGCTTTCTTT. Encoded protein: CASLWSHRRITEAFF.